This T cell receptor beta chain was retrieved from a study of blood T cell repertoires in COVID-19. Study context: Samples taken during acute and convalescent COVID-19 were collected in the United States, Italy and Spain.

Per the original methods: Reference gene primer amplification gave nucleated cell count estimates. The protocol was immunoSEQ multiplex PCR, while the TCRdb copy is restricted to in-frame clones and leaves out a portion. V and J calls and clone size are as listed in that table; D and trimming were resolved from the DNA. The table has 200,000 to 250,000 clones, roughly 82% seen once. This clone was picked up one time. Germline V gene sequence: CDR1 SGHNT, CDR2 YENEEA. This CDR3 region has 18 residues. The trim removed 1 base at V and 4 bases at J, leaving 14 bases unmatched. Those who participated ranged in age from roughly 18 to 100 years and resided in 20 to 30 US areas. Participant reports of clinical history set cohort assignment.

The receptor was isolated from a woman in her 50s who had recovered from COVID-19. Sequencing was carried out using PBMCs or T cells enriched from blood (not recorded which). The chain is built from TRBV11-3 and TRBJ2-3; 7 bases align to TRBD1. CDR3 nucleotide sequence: TGTGCCAGCAGCTTAGTAGGCAGGGGGAGTGCCAGCGCAGATACGCAGTATTTT. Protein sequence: CASSLVGRGSASADTQYF.